The 21 T cell receptor beta chains below come from one sample, sequenced in a study of cytomegalovirus exposure and HLA in healthy donors. PCR amplification relied on 60 Vbeta primers (plus 13 Jbeta primers). Measured with immunoSEQ multiplex PCR; TCRdb has only the in-frame clones, and not every one. The sample features tens of thousands of clones, with approximately 2.4% in its top ten. Sequenced input: PBMCs. The receptors come from a female donor in good health and CMV-seronegative.

The gene calls are TRBV10-3 and TRBJ2-7, with D perhaps TRBD1 (6 bases). Germline-derived CDR1 and CDR2 are ENHRY and SYGVKD. The CDR3 is 15 amino acids. Trimming removed 4 bases from V and 7 bases from J, with 20 bases in between. CDR3 region: CAISGSGTSRGEQYF. CDR3 in DNA: TGTGCCATCAGTGGGTCCGGGACCTCCAGGGGAGAGCAGTACTTC.

The rearrangement links TRBV29-1 to TRBJ2-1; D may be TRBD1 (5 bases). V was trimmed by 6 bases and J by 6 bases, leaving 12 bases between them. There are 12 residues in the CDR3. Germline V CDR1 and CDR2: SQVTM, ANQGSEA. CDR3 sequence (DNA): TGCAGCGTGACCCAGGGTAGCAATGAGCAGTTCTTC. This encodes CSVTQGSNEQFF.

The chain combines TRBV9 with TRBJ1-4; 7 positions match TRBD1. This CDR3 is 15 amino acids long. Trimming removed 4 bases from V and 7 bases from J; junction bases left unmatched: 10. Germline values: CDR1 SGDLS, CDR2 YYNGEE. Written as DNA, the CDR3 is TGTGCCAGCAGCAGGGGACCGGGACAGAGTGAAAAACTGTTTTTT. Amino acids: CASSRGPGQSEKLFF.

This sequence joins TRBV5-5 and TRBJ2-2, with TRBD1 matching 9 bases. The CDR3 has 13 residues. The V gene end was trimmed by 4 bases and the J gene end by 9 bases; junction bases not matched to a gene: 4. The germline V gene encodes CDR1 SGHKS and CDR2 YYEKEE (reference sequence). CDR3 residues: CASSHRGQRELFF. The CDR3 region has the DNA TGTGCCAGCAGCCACAGGGGGCAGAGGGAGCTGTTTTTT.

The V gene is TRBV7-9, the J gene TRBJ2-1; 7 bases align to TRBD2. V lost 0 bases and J lost 6; bases outside the gene matches: 2. The germline CDR1 and CDR2 sequences are SEHNR and FQNEAQ (reference sequence). The CDR3 is 14 amino acids. The CDR3 reads CASSLAGGLNEQFF. Written as DNA, the CDR3 is TGTGCCAGCAGCTTAGCGGGAGGGCTCAATGAGCAGTTCTTC.

A note on this clone: Relative to the germline gene, one junction end is altered; a read error may explain this. The chain is built from TRBV7-6 and TRBJ2-1; 10 bases are a match to TRBD2. CDR1 is SGHVS and CDR2 is FNYEAQ in the germline V gene. The CDR3 loop spans 14 amino acids. The CDR3 spells CASSLAGEGDEQFF. The CDR3 DNA sequence: TGTGCCAGCAGCCTAGCGGGAGAAGGCGATGAGCAGTTCTTC. The variable domain in full, completed from reference TRBV7-6 and TRBJ2-1, reads GAGVSQSPRYKVTKRGQDVALRCDPISGHVSLYWYRQALGQGPEFLTYFNYEAQQDKSGLPNDRFSAERPEGSISTLTIQRTEQRDSAMYRCASSLAGEGDEQFFGPGTRLTVL.

The chain couples TRBV4-2 to TRBJ2-7; 9 positions match TRBD2. The CDR3 covers 16 residues. The germline gives CDR1 LGHNA, CDR2 YNFKEQ. J gave up 1 base and V 0 bases, and 4 bases lay outside the gene matches. The CDR3 sequence: CASSQDLAGTSYEQYF. CDR3 nucleotide sequence: TGTGCCAGCAGCCAAGATCTAGCGGGAACTTCCTACGAGCAGTACTTC.

The chain is built from TRBV28 and TRBJ2-7; D uncertain. Germline V gene lookup returns CDR1 MDHEN and CDR2 SYDVKM. The CDR3 runs 13 residues. Between the trimmed V and J ends, which lost 5 bases and 7 bases, there was a span of 15 bases. CDR3 residues: CASSPLGREEQYF. The CDR3 DNA reads TGTGCCAGCAGTCCCCTAGGTCGAGAGGAGCAGTACTTC.

The chain uses TRBV7-9 and TRBJ2-7; TRBD1 matches at 10 bases. The CDR3 spans 14 residues. V shed 1 base and J 7 bases; nucleotides not matched to a gene: 4. The V gene's germline CDR1 is SEHNR and CDR2 FQNEAQ (reference sequence). The CDR3: CASSLGQGANEQYF. CDR3 DNA: TGTGCCAGCAGCTTAGGACAGGGGGCGAATGAGCAGTACTTC.

This chain uses TRBV7-9 with TRBJ2-7, with a weak D call TRBD1 (6 bases). This CDR3 comprises 17 residues. V shed 6 bases and J shed 5 bases, with 26 bases lying between them. Germline V gene sequence: CDR1 SEHNR, CDR2 FQNEAQ (reference sequence). CDR3 residues: CASSYPAPPVQGHEQYF. Written as DNA, the CDR3 is TGTGCCAGCAGTTATCCCGCCCCCCCAGTACAGGGCCACGAGCAGTACTTC.

The chain recombines TRBV9 with TRBJ1-2; 8 bases fit TRBD1. J lost 5 bases, V lost 3 bases, and 9 bases had no gene match. Per the germline V gene, CDR1 is SGDLS and CDR2 is YYNGEE. The CDR3 is made up of 15 amino acids. CDR3 bases: TGTGCCAGCAGCGCTCGGAGGACAGGGAGGTATGGCTACACCTTC. Translated: CASSARRTGRYGYTF.

The CDR3 region is CAIKDFLGNTEAFF. The CDR3 bases are TGTGCCATCAAGGACTTCCTAGGGAACACTGAAGCTTTCTTT. V gene TRBV10-3 combines with J gene TRBJ1-1, with D unclear. CDR3 size: 14 residues. The V end was cut by 7 bases, the J end by 1 base, with 13 bases between. Germline CDR1 ENHRY, CDR2 SYGVKD.

The rearrangement joins TRBV5-1 to TRBJ2-1, with TRBD2 identical over 8 bases. The CDR3 contains 16 residues. Germline lookup yields CDR1 SGHRS and CDR2 YFSETQ. Unmatched junction bases numbered 5, after V lost 3 bases and J lost 0 bases. The CDR3 reads CASSSGGGSSYNEQFF. The CDR3 coding sequence is TGCGCCAGCAGCTCGGGAGGGGGGAGCTCCTACAATGAGCAGTTCTTC.

The chain joins TRBV7-9 to TRBJ2-7, with TRBD2 as a possible D gene (5 bases). Trimming took off 1 base at V and 7 bases at J, with 14 bases between the two ends. The CDR3 extends over 14 amino acids. Germline-derived CDR1 and CDR2 are SEHNR and FQNEAQ (reference sequence). DNA for the CDR3: TGTGCCAGCAGCTTAGGGGGAGCTCCAGAAGAGCAGTACTTC. This codes for CASSLGGAPEEQYF. Full variable domain (remainder filled in from reference TRBV7-9 and TRBJ2-7): DTGVSQNPRHKITKRGQNVTFRCDPISEHNRLYWYRQTLGQGPEFLTYFQNEAQLEKSRLLSDRFSAERPKGSFSTLEIQRTEQGDSAMYLCASSLGGAPEEQYFGPGTRLTVT.

Here the CDR3 reads CAWSGRDRKTGELFF. DNA for the CDR3: TGTGCCTGGAGTGGCCGGGACAGGAAGACCGGGGAGCTGTTTTTT. This sequence joins TRBV30 and TRBJ2-2; 8 bases agree with TRBD1. The junction had 6 bases not matched to a gene; V was cut back by 1 base and J by 5 bases. The CDR3 length is 15 residues. Germline CDR1 GTSNPN, CDR2 SVGIG (reference sequence).

The chain uses TRBV4-2 and TRBJ1-2, with 8 bases aligning to TRBD1. Germline CDR1 LGHNA, CDR2 YNFKEQ. This CDR3 spans 14 amino acids. After removal of 4 bases from V and 7 bases from J, the junction contained 8 bases not matched to a gene. The DNA of the CDR3 is TGTGCCAGCAGCCCGGACAGGGTTTCGCTTGGCTACACCTTC. Translating gives CASSPDRVSLGYTF.

The chain combines TRBV6-1 with TRBJ2-1; the match to TRBD1 covers 7 bases. Looked up from germline, CDR1 is MNHNS and CDR2 is SASEGT. CDR3 size: 14 residues. Germline trimming cut 4 bases from V and 8 bases from J; bases unmatched to any gene: 8. CDR3 loop: CASSARQGRDEQFF. CDR3 sequence (DNA): TGTGCCAGCAGTGCTCGACAGGGTAGGGATGAGCAGTTCTTC.

The rearrangement uses TRBV7-2 and TRBJ2-7, with D tentatively TRBD1 (8 bases). Trimming took off 0 bases at V and 2 bases at J, with 11 bases between the two ends. CDR1 and CDR2 from the germline V gene are SGHTA and FQGNSA. CDR3 size: 15 residues. This CDR3 is CASSLATGGAYEQYF. For the CDR3, the DNA is TGTGCCAGCAGCTTAGCCACAGGGGGGGCCTACGAGCAGTACTTC.

The J gene is TRBJ1-2, the V gene TRBV28; D is perhaps TRBD1 (6 bases). The V gene lost 8 bases and the J gene lost 3 bases, with 16 bases spanning the gap. Per germline, CDR1 MDHEN and CDR2 SYDVKM. This CDR3 is 14 amino acids long. CDR3 nucleotides: TGTGCCAGCTTCCGGGGGGCGGACCACTATGGCTACACCTTC. This encodes CASFRGADHYGYTF.

This sequence joins TRBV6-1 and TRBJ1-5; D perhaps matches TRBD1 (5 bases). CDR1 is MNHNS, CDR2 SASEGT, per germline. Trimming took 5 bases from V and 3 from J, leaving 14 bases between them. CDR3 length: 15 amino acids. The CDR3 loop is CASSPQGDTNQPQHF. DNA of the CDR3: TGTGCCAGCAGTCCGCAGGGCGACACCAATCAGCCCCAGCATTTT.

The genes are TRBV6-5 and TRBJ1-4; D call uncertain. CDR1 is MNHEY, CDR2 SVGAGI, per germline. V was shortened by 6 bases and J by 10 bases, with 12 bases between the two germline ends. This CDR3 contains 12 residues. The chain's CDR3 is CASSQRTGKLFF. CDR3 sequence (DNA): TGTGCCAGCAGCCAGAGGACTGGAAAACTGTTTTTT.